This entry is about one TCR beta chain. Its specificity is unknown. The data belong to a study of OX40 agonist ivuxolimab in advanced cancers. Looking at the study overall: Patients received ivuxolimab, an agonistic anti-OX40 (CD134) antibody. Study results and limitations: In CD8+ T cells, expanded clones were on average more numerous than in CD4+.

Assay: immunoSEQ multiplex PCR; the TCRdb copy retains only in-frame clones and omits some. This sample has roughly 67,000 clones; about nine tenths occur once, and the top ten carry approximately 0.7%. The germline gives CDR1 SGHTS, CDR2 YDEGEE. With 0 bases removed from V and 0 bases from J, the gap between germline ends came to 9 bases. The CDR3 contains 16 residues. This clonotype was sampled from an adult with an advanced solid tumor such as melanoma, head and neck, liver or kidney cancer. The material was CD4+ or CD8+ T cells sorted from blood, obtained in a trial of the OX40 agonist ivuxolimab. This sequence joins TRBV5-8 and TRBJ2-2; D is undetermined. CDR3 sequence: CASSLGYAANTGELFF. The CDR3 DNA reads TGTGCCAGCAGCTTGGGTTACGCAGCGAACACCGGGGAGCTGTTTTTT.